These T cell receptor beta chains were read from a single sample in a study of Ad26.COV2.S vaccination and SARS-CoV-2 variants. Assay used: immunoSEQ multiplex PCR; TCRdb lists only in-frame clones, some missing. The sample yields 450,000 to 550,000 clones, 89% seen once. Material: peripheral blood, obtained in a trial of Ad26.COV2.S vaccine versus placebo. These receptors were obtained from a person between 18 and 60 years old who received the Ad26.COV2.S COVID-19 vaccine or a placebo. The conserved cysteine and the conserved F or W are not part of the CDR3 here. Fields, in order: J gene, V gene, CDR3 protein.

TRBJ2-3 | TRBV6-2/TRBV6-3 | ASSYFPQGDTQY
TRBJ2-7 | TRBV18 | ASSPLWEPRDSSRVWGSYEQY
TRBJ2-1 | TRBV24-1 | ATSRSYNEQF
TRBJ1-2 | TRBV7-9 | ASSSHPGTGDGYT
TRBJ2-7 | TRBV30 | AWMGIGLREQY
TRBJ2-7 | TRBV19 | ASSNPLGSEQY
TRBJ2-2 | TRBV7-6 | ASSLATQGPGELF
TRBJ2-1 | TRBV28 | ASSLVGGEQF
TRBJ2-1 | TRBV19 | ASSISSGIYSYNEQF
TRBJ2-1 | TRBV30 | AWNPGGGGYNEQF
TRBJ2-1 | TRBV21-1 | ASSKCETGGGFNEQF
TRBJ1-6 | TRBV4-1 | ASSQVLRGSIGSPLH
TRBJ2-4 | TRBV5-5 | ASSLGEGTGLNIQY
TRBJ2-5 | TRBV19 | ASSSGTSGRADLETQY
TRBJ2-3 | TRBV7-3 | ASSLRFDGTDTQY
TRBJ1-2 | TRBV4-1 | ASSQAGGERLPR
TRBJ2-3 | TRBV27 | ASSFRLAGSDTQY
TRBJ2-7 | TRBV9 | ASSAVAGSAYEQY
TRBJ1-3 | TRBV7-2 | ASSPGHRVVSGNTIY
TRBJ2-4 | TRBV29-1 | SVGKGPLTKNIQY
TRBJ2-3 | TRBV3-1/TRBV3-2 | ASSHPERGSQYDTQY
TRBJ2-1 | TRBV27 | ASRRGGYNEQF
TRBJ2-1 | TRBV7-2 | ASTRDRGSTEQF
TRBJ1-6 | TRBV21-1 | ASSTRNNSPLH
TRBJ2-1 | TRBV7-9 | ASIKGGYNEQF
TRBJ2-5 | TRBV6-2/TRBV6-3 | ASSYSGLAGETQY
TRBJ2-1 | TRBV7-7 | ASSLFSGNEQF
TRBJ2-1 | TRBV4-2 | ASSQWTRGFDRYNEQF
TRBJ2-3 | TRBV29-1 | SVDGGRSSTDTQY
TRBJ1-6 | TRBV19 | ASSSGTSDSPLH
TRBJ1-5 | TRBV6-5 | ASFGDTSNQPQH
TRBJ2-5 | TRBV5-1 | ASSWTLRSEQETQY
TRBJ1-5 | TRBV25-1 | ASSDSWGNQPQH
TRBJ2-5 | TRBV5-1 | ASADTGGQETQY
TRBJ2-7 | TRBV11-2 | ASSLIQAGEQY
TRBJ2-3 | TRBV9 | ASSAARTSGSDTQY
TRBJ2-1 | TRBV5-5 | ASSGMGSRWNEQF
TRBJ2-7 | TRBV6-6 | ASSTRAGTVTYEQY
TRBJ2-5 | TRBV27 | ASSHSPGQGETQY
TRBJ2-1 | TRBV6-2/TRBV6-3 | ASSSNYGTDEF
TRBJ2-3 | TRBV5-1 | ASSPSGSLATDTQY
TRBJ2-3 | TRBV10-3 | AIAGGRVTDTQY
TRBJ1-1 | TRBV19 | ASSIGGNTEAF
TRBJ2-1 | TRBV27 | ASESSYNEQF
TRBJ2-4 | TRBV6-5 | ASSPSAKNIQY
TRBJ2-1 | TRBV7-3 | ASSLSEAGEALYNEQF
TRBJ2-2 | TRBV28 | ASSLDYWTDTGELF
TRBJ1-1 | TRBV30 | AWSEGDTEAF
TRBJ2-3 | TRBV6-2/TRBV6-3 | ASSYSPTPFRDRGADTQY
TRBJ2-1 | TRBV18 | ASSLPLRRGIAGANEQF
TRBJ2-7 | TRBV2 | ASARQGGISEQY
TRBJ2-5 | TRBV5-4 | ASSRTSAETQY